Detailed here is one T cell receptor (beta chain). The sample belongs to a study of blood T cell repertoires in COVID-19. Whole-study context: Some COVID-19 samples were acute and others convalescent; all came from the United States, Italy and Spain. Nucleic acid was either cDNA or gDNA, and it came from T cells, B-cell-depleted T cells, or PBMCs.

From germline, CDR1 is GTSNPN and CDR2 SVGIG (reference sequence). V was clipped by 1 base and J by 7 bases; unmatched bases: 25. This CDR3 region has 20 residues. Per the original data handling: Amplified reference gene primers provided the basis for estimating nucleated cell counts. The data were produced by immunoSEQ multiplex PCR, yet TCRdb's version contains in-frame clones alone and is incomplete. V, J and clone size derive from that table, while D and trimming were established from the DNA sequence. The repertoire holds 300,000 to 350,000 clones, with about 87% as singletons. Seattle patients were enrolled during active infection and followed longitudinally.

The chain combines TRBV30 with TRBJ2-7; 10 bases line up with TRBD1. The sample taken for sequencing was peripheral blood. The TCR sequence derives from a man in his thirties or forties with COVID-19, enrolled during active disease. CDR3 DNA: TGTGCCTGGAGTGGGATCCACGAAAGGGACAGGGGAAAGTTAGTGAATGAGCAGTACTTC. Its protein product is CAWSGIHERDRGKLVNEQYF.